This T cell receptor (beta chain) is drawn from a study of OX40 agonist ivuxolimab in advanced cancers. Study information: The mean age was about 57 years, ranging from 23 to 79, with roughly four fifths of participants male. Treatment received earlier with anti-PD-1, anti-PD-L1 or anti-CTLA-4 agents was allowed, and 40% had some.

Here immunoSEQ multiplex PCR was the method, and the copy in TCRdb shows in-frame clones only, minus some. The sample contains 75,000 to 100,000 clones, roughly 80% of which appear only once. Germline lookup yields CDR1 SGHAT and CDR2 FQNNGV. Trimming took 5 bases from V and 3 from J, leaving 11 bases between them. This CDR3 is 15 amino acids long. This TCR was recovered from an adult with an advanced solid tumor such as melanoma, head and neck, liver or kidney cancer. This material consisted of CD4+ or CD8+ T cells sorted from blood, taken in a trial of the OX40 agonist ivuxolimab. V usage is TRBV11-2 and J usage is TRBJ2-6; tentative D call: TRBD1 (7 bases). CDR3 region: CASSQGGFGANVLTF. The CDR3 nucleotides read TGTGCCAGCAGCCAGGGGGGCTTTGGGGCCAACGTCCTGACTTTC.